The 20 T cell receptor beta chains below were found in one sample sequenced in a study of a mutant IDH1 vaccine in newly diagnosed glioma. Antigens of these TCRs are unknown. Profiled with immunoSEQ multiplex PCR; TCRdb holds only in-frame clones, not every one. The sample consists of tens of thousands of clones, around 87% of them appearing once. The time point denotes: week 35, safety follow-up. Vaccination used 300 ug of mutant IDH1 20-mer peptide per dose, with topical imiquimod. The sequencing here drew on PBMCs, taken from a glioma patient whose treatment included an IDH1 peptide vaccine. These receptors all stem from a man aged 25-45 years with glioma.

The V and J genes are TRBV5-4 and TRBJ1-2, with 7 bases fitting TRBD1. Germline V lookup: CDR1 SGHNT, CDR2 YYREEE (reference sequence). The V and J ends lost 3 bases and 2 bases, in that order; junction bases with no gene match: 10. The CDR3 is 16 amino acids. This CDR3 reads CASSSQGDQLNYGYTF. In DNA, the CDR3 is TGTGCCAGCAGCTCGCAGGGGGATCAACTGAACTATGGCTACACCTTC.

V usage is TRBV9 and J usage is TRBJ1-1; D not certain. The CDR3 is 13 amino acids. With 4 bases removed from V and 2 bases from J, the gap between germline ends came to 9 bases. Germline-derived CDR1 and CDR2 are SGDLS and YYNGEE. The CDR3 protein is CASSPLDNTEAFF. CDR3 bases: TGTGCCAGCAGCCCCCTAGACAACACTGAAGCTTTCTTT.

As DNA, the CDR3 is TGTGCCAGCAGCTCCGACAGGAGAAATTCACCCCTCCACTTT. As protein: CASSSDRRNSPLHF. The rearrangement uses TRBV6-5 and TRBJ1-6; a weak D match, TRBD1 (6 bases). The CDR3 length is 14 residues. The V and J ends lost 6 bases and 7 bases respectively, with 13 bases between them. Looked up from germline, CDR1 is MNHEY and CDR2 is SVGAGI.

This sequence joins TRBV11-2 and TRBJ2-7, with 7 bases fitting TRBD1. CDR1 is SGHAT and CDR2 is FQNNGV in the germline V gene. The CDR3 spans 13 residues. The ends lost 3 bases at V and 4 bases at J; junction bases unmatched: 3. As DNA, the CDR3 is TGTGCCAGCAGCTTCGCAGGGGGATACGAGCAGTACTTC. As protein: CASSFAGGYEQYF.

The gene calls are TRBV7-8 and TRBJ2-3, with 7 positions matching TRBD2. CDR3 size: 13 residues. The junction had 3 bases not matched to a gene; V was cut back by 1 base and J by 8 bases. Germline CDR1 reads SGHVS; CDR2 reads FQNEAQ. The CDR3 region has the DNA TGTGCCAGCAGCTTAGTCGAGCGGGGTACGCAGTATTTT. This gives the protein CASSLVERGTQYF.

J is TRBJ1-4 and V is TRBV7-9; D unresolved. The CDR3 covers 15 residues. Germline-derived CDR1 and CDR2 are SEHNR and FQNEAQ (reference sequence). V was shortened by 1 base and J by 4 bases, with 10 bases between the two germline ends. CDR3 in DNA: TGTGCCAGCAGCTTAGTCGGGAACGATAATGAAAAACTGTTTTTT. This gives the protein CASSLVGNDNEKLFF.

The chain has TRBV7-9 and TRBJ2-7; no reliable D call. Germline-derived CDR1 and CDR2 are SEHNR and FQNEAQ (reference sequence). Trimming shortened V by 4 bases and J by 3 bases, and 7 bases separated the two germline ends. The CDR3 loop spans 12 amino acids. As DNA, the CDR3 is TGTGCCAGCAGCTCCCTGAACTACGAGCAGTACTTC. This codes for CASSSLNYEQYF.

The V and J genes are TRBV5-1 and TRBJ2-3; 9 positions agree with TRBD1. J lost 2 bases, V lost 3 bases, and 4 bases had no gene match. The CDR3 spans 15 residues. Germline loops: CDR1 SGHRS, CDR2 YFSETQ. CDR3 in DNA: TGCGCCAGCAGCTGGACAGGGGCCTACACAGATACGCAGTATTTT. It is translated as CASSWTGAYTDTQYF.

Concerning this clone: Other DNA variants within this sample encode the same CDR3. The CDR3 DNA reads TGTGCCAGCTCTGGGACAGCTAATCAGCCCCAGCATTTT. This gives the protein CASSGTANQPQHF. The chain has TRBV18 and TRBJ1-5; the match to TRBD1 covers 7 bases. CDR3 length equals 13 residues. The germline CDR1 and CDR2 sequences are KGHSH and LQKENI. The V and J ends lost 6 bases and 4 bases, in that order; junction bases with no gene match: 3.

The rearrangement links TRBV28 to TRBJ2-7, with D possibly TRBD2 on 5 matching bases. CDR1 is MDHEN, CDR2 SYDVKM, per germline. Deletions cut 7 bases from V and 1 base from J, with 17 bases between. There are 15 residues in the CDR3. DNA for the CDR3: TGTGCCAGCACGCTAGGAGGCAGCCTTTCCTACGAGCAGTACTTC. Amino acids: CASTLGGSLSYEQYF. The entire variable domain, with the rest obtained from reference TRBV28 and TRBJ2-7, is as follows: DVKVTQSSRYLVKRTGEKVFLECVQDMDHENMFWYRQDPGLGLRLIYFSYDVKMKEKGDIPEGYSVSREKKERFSLILESASTNQTSMYLCASTLGGSLSYEQYFGPGTRLTVT.

This clone has a single count. The V and J genes are TRBV9 and TRBJ2-2; possibly TRBD1 for D (6 bases). The CDR3 has 14 amino acids. Trimming left V 3 bases short and J 8 bases short, with 14 bases between. Germline CDR1 and CDR2: SGDLS and YYNGEE. The CDR3 is CASSDPPGHGELFF. The CDR3 DNA follows: TGTGCCAGCAGCGATCCTCCGGGACATGGGGAGCTGTTTTTT.

This clone came up once. This sequence joins TRBV9 and TRBJ1-1; D uncertain. Trimming shortened V by 4 bases and J by 4 bases, and 17 bases separated the two germline ends. CDR1 is SGDLS, CDR2 YYNGEE, per germline. The CDR3 runs 15 residues. As DNA, the CDR3 is TGTGCCAGCAGCCCGAGCGGAGGGCTGATCACTGAAGCTTTCTTT. This gives the protein CASSPSGGLITEAFF.

The chain recombines TRBV5-1 with TRBJ2-7; perhaps TRBD2 as D (7 bases). CDR3 length equals 15 residues. V gave up 2 bases and J gave up 3 bases, with 15 bases separating them. CDR1 SGHRS and CDR2 YFSETQ come from the germline V gene. In DNA, the CDR3 is TGCGCCAGCAGCTTTGGGGGGGGCCCAAACTACGAGCAGTACTTC. Its protein is CASSFGGGPNYEQYF.

The rearrangement joins TRBV2 to TRBJ1-6; D unclear. Germline lookup yields CDR1 SNHLY and CDR2 FYNNEI. The CDR3 covers 12 residues. Deletions cut 4 bases from V and 17 bases from J, with 15 bases between. CDR3: CASSGRPVDIHF. The CDR3 DNA follows: TGTGCCAGCAGTGGGCGGCCCGTCGACATCCACTTT.

This clone has only a few counts. The chain carries TRBV18 and TRBJ1-1; a weak D match, TRBD1 (6 bases). The CDR3 spans 15 residues. Germline CDR1 and CDR2: KGHSH and LQKENI. Trimming took off 1 base at V and 4 bases at J, with 13 bases between the two ends. The CDR3 nucleotides read TGTGCCAGCTCACCACGCGCAGGGGAGGTCACTGAAGCTTTCTTT. Translating it yields CASSPRAGEVTEAFF.

This clone was detected only once. The CDR3 reads CASSRGGTGNSPLHF. CDR3 DNA: TGCGCCAGCAGCCGAGGGGGGACGGGCAATTCACCCCTCCACTTT. J is TRBJ1-6 and V is TRBV4-3; a possible D gene is TRBD1 (6 bases). The CDR3 is 15 amino acids. V was cut by 4 bases and J by 7 bases, with 14 bases left in between. Germline V gene sequence: CDR1 LGHNA, CDR2 YSLEER.

This chain links TRBV10-1 with TRBJ1-6; D not resolved. The germline V gene encodes CDR1 WNHNN and CDR2 SYGVQD (reference sequence). This CDR3 is 13 amino acids long. V lost 2 bases and J 6 bases, leaving 5 bases between the germline ends. This chain's CDR3 is CASSEGCNSPLHF. Written as DNA, the CDR3 is TGCGCCAGCAGTGAGGGTTGTAATTCACCCCTCCACTTT.

The chain employs TRBV9 and TRBJ2-5; D possibly corresponds to TRBD2 (5 bases). The CDR3 consists of 13 residues. CDR1 and CDR2 (germline): SGDLS, YYNGEE. The V end lost 2 bases, the J end lost 5 bases, and 10 bases lay between the germline ends. The DNA for the CDR3 is TGTGCCAGCAGCGTCGGGGATCGGGAGACCCAGTACTTC. Protein: CASSVGDRETQYF. Full variable domain (remainder filled in from reference TRBV9 and TRBJ2-5): DSGVTQTPKHLITATGQRVTLRCSPRSGDLSVYWYQQSLDQGLQFLIQYYNGEERAKGNILERFSAQQFPDLHSELNLSSLELGDSALYFCASSVGDRETQYFGPGTRLLVL.

This rearrangement joins TRBV4-1 to TRBJ1-1; D remains ambiguous. With 3 bases removed from V and 3 bases from J, the gap between germline ends came to 14 bases. The CDR3 extends over 15 amino acids. Germline-derived CDR1 and CDR2 are MGHRA and YSYEKL. CDR3 region: CASSHARGRHTEAFF. For the CDR3, the DNA is TGCGCCAGCAGCCATGCCAGAGGGCGACACACTGAAGCTTTCTTT.

The chain joins TRBV28 to TRBJ1-5; D perhaps matches TRBD1 (6 bases). This CDR3 contains 16 residues. Trimming took off 6 bases at V and 0 bases at J, with 15 bases between the two ends. Germline V gene sequence: CDR1 MDHEN, CDR2 SYDVKM. The CDR3 reads CASSPSGAGSNQPQHF. Here the CDR3 DNA reads TGTGCCAGCAGCCCCTCAGGGGCAGGTAGCAATCAGCCCCAGCATTTT.